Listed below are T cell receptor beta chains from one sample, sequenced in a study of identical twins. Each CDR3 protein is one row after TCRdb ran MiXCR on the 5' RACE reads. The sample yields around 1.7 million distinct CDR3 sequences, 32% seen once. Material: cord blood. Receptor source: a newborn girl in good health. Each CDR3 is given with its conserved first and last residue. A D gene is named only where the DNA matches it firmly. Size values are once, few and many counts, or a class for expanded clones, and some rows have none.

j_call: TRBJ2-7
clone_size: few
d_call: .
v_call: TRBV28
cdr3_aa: CASSWGRLRGRAYEQYF
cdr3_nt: TGTGCCAGCAGTTGGGGGCGGTTACGGGGGCGCGCCTACGAGCAGTACTTC

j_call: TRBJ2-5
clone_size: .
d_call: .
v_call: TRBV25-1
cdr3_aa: CASSESEETQYF
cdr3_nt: TGTGCCAGCAGTGAATCAGAAGAGACCCAGTACTTC

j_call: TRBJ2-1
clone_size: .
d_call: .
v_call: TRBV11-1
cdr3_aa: CASSLEGAGRSYNEQFF
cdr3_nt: TGTGCCAGCAGCTTAGAGGGCGCGGGGCGGTCCTACAATGAGCAGTTCTTC

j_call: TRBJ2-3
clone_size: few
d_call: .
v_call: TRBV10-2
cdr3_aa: CASMTSRGVTQTDTQYF
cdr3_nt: TGCGCCAGCATGACGTCCCGAGGGGTAACCCAAACAGATACGCAGTATTTT

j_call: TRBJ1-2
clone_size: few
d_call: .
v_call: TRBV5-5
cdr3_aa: CASSLSVQYGYTF
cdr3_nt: TGTGCCAGCAGCTTGTCGGTACAGTATGGCTACACCTTC

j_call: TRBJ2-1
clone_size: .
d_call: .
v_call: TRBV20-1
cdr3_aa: CSARDRGISYNGQFF
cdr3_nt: TGCAGTGCTAGAGATAGAGGGATCTCCTACAATGGGCAGTTCTTC

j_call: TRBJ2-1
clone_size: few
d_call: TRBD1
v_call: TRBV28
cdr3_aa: CASSRGQGAPYNEQFF
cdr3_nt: TGTGCCAGCAGCCGTGGACAGGGGGCTCCCTACAATGAGCAGTTCTTC

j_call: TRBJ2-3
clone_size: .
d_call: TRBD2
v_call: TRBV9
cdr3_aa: CASSVPTSGRATDTQYF
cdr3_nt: TGTGCCAGCAGCGTCCCGACTAGCGGGAGGGCAACAGATACGCAGTATTTT

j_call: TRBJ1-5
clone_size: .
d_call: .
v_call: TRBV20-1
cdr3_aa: CSARDLAGYQPQHF
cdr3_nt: TGCAGTGCTAGAGATCTGGCAGGGTATCAGCCCCAGCATTTT

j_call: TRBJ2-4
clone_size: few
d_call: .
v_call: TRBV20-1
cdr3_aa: CSARDHSGPGEQYF
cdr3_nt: TGCAGTGCTAGAGACCATAGCGGCCCTGGGGAGCAGTACTTC

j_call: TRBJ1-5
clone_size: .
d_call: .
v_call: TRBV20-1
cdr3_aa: CSARLEGQPQHF
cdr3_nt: TGCAGTGCTAGGTTAGAAGGCCAGCCCCAGCATTTT

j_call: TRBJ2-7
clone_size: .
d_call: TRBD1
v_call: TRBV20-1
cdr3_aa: CSANDRGSYEQYF
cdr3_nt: TGCAGTGCCAATGACAGGGGAAGTTACGAGCAGTACTTC

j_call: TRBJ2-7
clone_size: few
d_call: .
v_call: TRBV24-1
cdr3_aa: CATSDLGATYEQYF
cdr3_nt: TGTGCCACCAGTGATTTGGGGGCTACCTACGAGCAGTACTTC

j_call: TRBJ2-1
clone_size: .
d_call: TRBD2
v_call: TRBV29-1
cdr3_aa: CSVDRPFGRYNEQFF
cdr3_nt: TGCAGCGTTGACCGTCCTTTCGGGAGGTACAATGAGCAGTTCTTC

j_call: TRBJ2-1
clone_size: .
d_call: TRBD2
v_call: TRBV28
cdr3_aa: CAAQPSLAGVDEQFF
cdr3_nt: TGTGCCGCTCAGCCCAGTCTAGCGGGAGTCGATGAGCAGTTCTTC

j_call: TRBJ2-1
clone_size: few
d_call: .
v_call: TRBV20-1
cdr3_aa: CSASYLSSYNEQFF
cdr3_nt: TGCAGTGCGAGTTACCTGAGCTCCTACAATGAGCAGTTCTTC

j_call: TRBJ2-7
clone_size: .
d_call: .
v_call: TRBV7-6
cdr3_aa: CASSSTGDRHYEQYF
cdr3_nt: TGTGCCAGCAGCTCAACCGGGGATCGACACTACGAGCAGTACTTC

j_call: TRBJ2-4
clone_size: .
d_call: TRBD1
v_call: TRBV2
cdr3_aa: CASRGTGENIQYF
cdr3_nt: TGTGCCAGCAGAGGGACAGGGGAAAACATTCAGTACTTC

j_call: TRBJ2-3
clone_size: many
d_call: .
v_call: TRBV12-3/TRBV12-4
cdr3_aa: CASSLTKRADTQYF
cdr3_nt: TGTGCCAGCAGTTTGACAAAGAGAGCAGATACGCAGTATTTT

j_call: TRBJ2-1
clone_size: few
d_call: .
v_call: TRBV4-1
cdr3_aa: CASSHEVGTIYNEQFF
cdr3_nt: TGCGCCAGCAGCCATGAGGTCGGGACGATCTACAATGAGCAGTTCTTC

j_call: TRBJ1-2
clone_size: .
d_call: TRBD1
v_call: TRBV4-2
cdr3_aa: CTSSQGSIGTGAYGYTF
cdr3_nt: TGTACCAGCAGCCAAGGGAGTATCGGGACAGGGGCCTATGGCTACACCTTC

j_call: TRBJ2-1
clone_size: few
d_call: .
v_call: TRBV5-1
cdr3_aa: CASSEGLNEQFF
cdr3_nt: TGCGCCAGCAGCGAGGGACTGAATGAGCAGTTCTTC

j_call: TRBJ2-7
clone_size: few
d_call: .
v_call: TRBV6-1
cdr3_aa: CASREDYEQYF
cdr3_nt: TGTGCCAGCAGAGAGGATTACGAGCAGTACTTC

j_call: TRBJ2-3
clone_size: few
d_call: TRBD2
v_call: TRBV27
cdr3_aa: CASSLWASGGRLDTQYF
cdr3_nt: TGTGCCAGCAGTTTATGGGCTAGCGGGGGGAGGTTAGATACGCAGTATTTT

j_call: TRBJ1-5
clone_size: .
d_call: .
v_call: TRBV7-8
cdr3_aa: CASSLTMGDSNQPQHF
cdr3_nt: TGTGCCAGCAGCTTAACGATGGGGGACAGCAATCAGCCCCAGCATTTT

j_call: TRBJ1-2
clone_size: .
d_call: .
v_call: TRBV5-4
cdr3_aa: CASSLAKGYPYGYTF
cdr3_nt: TGTGCCAGCAGCTTGGCCAAGGGGTATCCCTATGGCTACACCTTC

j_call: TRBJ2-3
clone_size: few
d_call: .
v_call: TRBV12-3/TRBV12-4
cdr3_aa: CASSFRQADTDTQYF
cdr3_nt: TGTGCCAGCAGTTTTCGCCAGGCCGACACAGATACGCAGTATTTT

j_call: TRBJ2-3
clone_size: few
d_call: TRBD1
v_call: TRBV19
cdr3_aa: CASSIWDRTDTQYF
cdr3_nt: TGTGCCAGTAGTATCTGGGACAGGACAGATACGCAGTATTTT

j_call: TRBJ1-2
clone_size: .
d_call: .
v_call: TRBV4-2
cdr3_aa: CASSQARTRDLTDGYTF
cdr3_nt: TGTGCCAGCAGCCAAGCTCGTACCCGGGACTTGACCGATGGCTACACCTTC

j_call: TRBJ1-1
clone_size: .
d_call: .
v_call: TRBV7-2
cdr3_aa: CASSLNPFRAPEGTEAFF
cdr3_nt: TGTGCCAGCAGCTTAAACCCCTTCAGGGCCCCGGAGGGCACTGAAGCTTTCTTT

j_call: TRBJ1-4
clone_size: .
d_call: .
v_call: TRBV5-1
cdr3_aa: CASSLGSGVTNEKLFF
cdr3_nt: TGCGCCAGCAGCCTGGGGTCTGGGGTAACTAATGAAAAACTGTTTTTT